A single sample gave rise to the 28 T cell receptor beta chains below, sequenced in a study of cytomegalovirus exposure and HLA in healthy donors. Researchers ran the PCR with 60 Vbeta and 13 Jbeta primers. Only in-frame clones appear in the TCRdb table, and some are missing; sequencing was by immunoSEQ multiplex PCR. The sample comprises 120,000 or so clones, roughly 78% of which are singletons, and over 5% rests with the top ten. The source material was PBMCs. The receptors derive from a woman in her forties in good health and CMV-seronegative.

This clone was picked up a small number of times. The gene calls are TRBV5-1 and TRBJ2-1; TRBD2 matches at 9 bases. CDR3 length: 14 amino acids. Germline V gene sequence: CDR1 SGHRS, CDR2 YFSETQ. V was clipped by 8 bases and J by 8 bases; unmatched bases: 11. As DNA, the CDR3 is TGCGCCAGTTCCTTAGCGGGAGTAACCGATGAGCAGTTCTTC. Encoded protein: CASSLAGVTDEQFF.

The CDR3 sequence is CASSFGGEGTDTQYF. The CDR3 region has the DNA TGCGCCAGCAGCTTCGGCGGAGAGGGCACAGATACGCAGTATTTT. This chain links TRBV5-1 with TRBJ2-3, with D uncertain. V was pared by 2 bases and J by 1 base, with 11 bases between. This CDR3 region has 15 residues. Germline V gives CDR1 SGHRS, CDR2 YFSETQ.

This clone was detected only a few times. The genes are TRBV2 and TRBJ2-1; D ambiguous. V was pared by 8 bases and J by 10 bases, with 15 bases between. Looked up from germline, CDR1 is SNHLY and CDR2 is FYNNEI. This CDR3 is built from 12 residues. Here the CDR3 DNA reads TGTGCCAGCTCTCCAGCTAGTGCCGAGCAGTTCTTC. It encodes CASSPASAEQFF.

V is TRBV10-2 and J is TRBJ2-5; TRBD2 matches at 8 bases. Germline CDR1 WSHSY, CDR2 SAAADI. The CDR3 is 15 amino acids. After removal of 2 bases from V and 5 bases from J, the junction contained 7 bases not matched to a gene. CDR3 coding DNA: TGCGCCAGCAGTGAGCCGGGGACTAGTGGGGAGACCCAGTACTTC. This encodes CASSEPGTSGETQYF.

The CDR3 DNA reads as TGTGCCAGCAGCTTACGAAGAGGAGGAGATACGCAGTATTTT. Encoded protein: CASSLRRGGDTQYF. J is TRBJ2-3 and V is TRBV11-2; D may be TRBD2 (5 bases). CDR1 and CDR2 from the germline V gene are SGHAT and FQNNGV. V was shortened by 2 bases and J by 5 bases, with 11 bases between the two germline ends. CDR3 size: 14 residues.

This clone appeared a few times. At one end the junction does not follow the germline gene, possibly because of a read error. The CDR3 here is CASSQDGGSGANGLTF. CDR3 nucleotide sequence: TGTGCCAGCAGCCAAGATGGGGGGTCTGGGGCCAACGGCCTGACTTTC. The genes are TRBV4-2 and TRBJ2-6, with a possible D match to TRBD2 (6 bases). Germline assignment: CDR1 LGHNA and CDR2 YNFKEQ. CDR3 length equals 16 residues.

This clone was seen just once. The CDR3 loop reads CASSPWSRIGETQYF. As DNA, the CDR3 is TGTGCCAGCAGTCCGTGGAGCCGTATTGGAGAGACCCAGTACTTC. The V call is TRBV11-3, the J call TRBJ2-5; D remains ambiguous. Trimming removed 6 bases from V and 4 bases from J, with 18 bases in between. The CDR3 has 15 amino acids. Germline lookup yields CDR1 SGHNT and CDR2 YENEEA. Using reference TRBV11-3 and TRBJ2-5 for the parts outside the CDR3, the full variable domain is EAGVVQSPRYKIIEKKQPVAFWCNPISGHNTLYWYLQNLGQGPELLIRYENEEAVDDSQLPKDRFSAERLKGVDSTLKIQPAELGDSAVYLCASSPWSRIGETQYFGPGTRLLVL.

The V call is TRBV18, the J call TRBJ2-7; D might be TRBD1 (6 bases). CDR1 KGHSH and CDR2 LQKENI come from the germline V gene. The CDR3 is 16 amino acids. The ends were cut back, 5 bases at V and 2 bases at J, with 19 bases in the middle. CDR3 coding DNA: TGTGCCAGCTCAATACTCCGGGACACCAGAACCTACGAGCAGTACTTC. Translating it yields CASSILRDTRTYEQYF.

This chain uses TRBV27 with TRBJ2-7; 9 bases line up with TRBD2. V shed 0 bases and J 2 bases; nucleotides not matched to a gene: 8. The V gene's germline CDR1 is MNHEY and CDR2 SMNVEV (reference sequence). The CDR3 has 17 amino acids. In DNA, the CDR3 is TGTGCCAGCAGTTTATCGGGACTAGCTTCTCCCCCCTACGAGCAGTACTTC. Amino acid sequence: CASSLSGLASPPYEQYF.

The chain recombines TRBV4-1 with TRBJ1-1, with a weak D call TRBD1 (5 bases). The ends were cut back, 4 bases at V and 4 bases at J, with 16 bases in the middle. Germline V CDR1 and CDR2: MGHRA, YSYEKL. The CDR3 is 15 residues long. The CDR3 coding sequence is TGCGCCAGCAGCCCGATCGGGGGGGGAGGCACTGAAGCTTTCTTT. Amino acid sequence: CASSPIGGGGTEAFF.

The CDR3 spells CASSTQGATNNSPLHF. The CDR3 DNA reads as TGTGCCAGCAGCACTCAGGGGGCTACTAATAATTCACCCCTCCACTTT. This chain connects TRBV2 to TRBJ1-6; 8 positions agree with TRBD1. The V gene end was trimmed by 6 bases and the J gene end by 5 bases; junction bases not matched to a gene: 9. Germline loops: CDR1 SNHLY, CDR2 FYNNEI. The CDR3 extends over 16 amino acids.

There are a few counts of this clone. The rearrangement joins TRBV7-2 to TRBJ1-1; TRBD1 might be the D (5 bases). Per the germline V gene, CDR1 is SGHTA and CDR2 is FQGNSA. This CDR3 has 13 amino acids. The germline V and J ends were trimmed by 8 bases and 5 bases, with 15 bases remaining between them. In DNA form, the CDR3 reads TGTGCCAGCCAGGCGCAGGGTGGTACTGAAGCTTTCTTT. Amino acids: CASQAQGGTEAFF.

The J gene is TRBJ2-7, the V gene TRBV14, with D unclear. V was pared by 0 bases and J by 8 bases, with 11 bases between. The CDR3 extends over 13 amino acids. Germline V gene sequence: CDR1 SGHDN, CDR2 FVKESK. CDR3: CASSQDPDTKQYF. CDR3 nucleotide sequence: TGTGCCAGCAGCCAAGATCCCGACACGAAGCAGTACTTC.

The genes are TRBV13 and TRBJ2-3, with TRBD2 identical over 10 bases. Germline CDR1 PRHDT, CDR2 FYEKMQ (reference sequence). J lost 1 base, V lost 5 bases, and 12 bases had no gene match. This CDR3 is 18 amino acids long. The CDR3 bases are TGTGCCAGCAGCGCGAGGCCCTCCAGCGGGAGGGGCACAGATACGCAGTATTTT. Encoded protein: CASSARPSSGRGTDTQYF.

The chain combines TRBV11-2 with TRBJ1-5; TRBD1 agrees at 7 bases. The CDR3 loop spans 14 amino acids. Germline CDR1 reads SGHAT; CDR2 reads FQNNGV. The V gene end was trimmed by 5 bases and the J gene end by 7 bases; junction bases not matched to a gene: 8. The CDR3 DNA is TGTGCCAGCAGCCGTGACAGGGAGGACCAGCCCCAGCATTTT. Translation: CASSRDREDQPQHF. Variable domain in full (rest from reference TRBV11-2 and TRBJ1-5): EAGVAQSPRYKIIEKRQSVAFWCNPISGHATLYWYQQILGQGPKLLIQFQNNGVVDDSQLPKDRFSAERLKGVDSTLKIQPAKLEDSAVYLCASSRDREDQPQHFGDGTRLSIL.

The chain couples TRBV11-3 to TRBJ2-7; a possible D gene is TRBD1 (6 bases). The CDR3 extends over 14 amino acids. CDR1 and CDR2 (germline): SGHNT, YENEEA. Trimming took off 4 bases at V and 2 bases at J, with 12 bases between the two ends. CDR3 amino acids: CASSSGTNTYEQYF. The DNA of the CDR3 is TGTGCCAGCAGCTCCGGGACAAATACCTACGAGCAGTACTTC.

This chain connects TRBV6-5 to TRBJ1-1; the D is unclear. This CDR3 has 13 residues. Germline V gene sequence: CDR1 MNHEY, CDR2 SVGAGI. The germline V and J ends were trimmed by 1 base and 7 bases, with 10 bases remaining between them. CDR3 DNA: TGTGCCAGCAGTTACTTTAAAGGCGGTGAAGCTTTCTTT. Translated, it gives CASSYFKGGEAFF.

This clone was seen only a few times. The V gene is TRBV19, the J gene TRBJ1-2; 10 bases align to TRBD1. This CDR3 comprises 16 residues. After removal of 5 bases from V and 0 bases from J, the junction contained 6 bases not matched to a gene. From germline, CDR1 is LNHDA and CDR2 SQIVND (reference sequence). The CDR3 sequence is CASSSATGGTNYGYTF. DNA of the CDR3: TGTGCCAGTAGTTCCGCGACAGGGGGCACTAACTATGGCTACACCTTC.

The V call is TRBV5-1, the J call TRBJ2-2, with 10 bases identical to TRBD2. This CDR3 region has 17 residues. The V gene's germline CDR1 is SGHRS and CDR2 YFSETQ. V shed 0 bases and J 5 bases; nucleotides not matched to a gene: 7. CDR3 amino acids: CASSLASGRFGTGELFF. The CDR3 region has the DNA TGCGCCAGCAGCTTGGCTAGCGGGAGATTCGGGACCGGGGAGCTGTTTTTT.

This clone was detected only once. The chain employs TRBV15 and TRBJ2-3, with D tentatively TRBD2 (6 bases). CDR1 and CDR2 (germline): LNHNV, YYDKDF (reference sequence). V lost 7 bases, J lost 1 base, and 12 bases lay in between. The CDR3 is made up of 14 amino acids. CDR3 region: CATTGSGGTDTQYF. The DNA for the CDR3 is TGTGCCACCACCGGGAGTGGAGGCACAGATACGCAGTATTTT.

V and J are TRBV11-2 and TRBJ2-2; perhaps TRBD2 as D (5 bases). V gave up 5 bases and J gave up 2 bases, with 15 bases separating them. Germline values: CDR1 SGHAT, CDR2 FQNNGV. The CDR3 sequence is 16 residues long. Here the CDR3 reads CASSPKPSINTGELFF. As DNA, the CDR3 is TGTGCCAGCAGCCCAAAGCCTAGCATAAACACCGGGGAGCTGTTTTTT. The whole variable domain, filled in from reference TRBV11-2 and TRBJ2-2, reads EAGVAQSPRYKIIEKRQSVAFWCNPISGHATLYWYQQILGQGPKLLIQFQNNGVVDDSQLPKDRFSAERLKGVDSTLKIQPAKLEDSAVYLCASSPKPSINTGELFFGEGSRLTVL.

The J gene is TRBJ1-4, the V gene TRBV4-2; a possible D gene is TRBD1 (5 bases). The CDR3 totals 16 residues. The germline gives CDR1 LGHNA, CDR2 YNFKEQ. The V and J ends lost 0 bases and 0 bases respectively, with 8 bases between them. The CDR3 DNA sequence: TGTGCCAGCAGCCAAGAGGGGACTTCAACTAATGAAAAACTGTTTTTT. Its translation is CASSQEGTSTNEKLFF.

V usage is TRBV7-2 and J usage is TRBJ1-2, with 9 nucleotides matching TRBD1. Germline CDR1 SGHTA, CDR2 FQGNSA. The length of the CDR3 is 15 residues. V lost 2 bases, J lost 4 bases, and 5 bases stayed unmatched. The CDR3 protein is CASSLSPTGGYGYTF. The CDR3, as DNA: TGTGCCAGCAGCTTATCGCCGACAGGGGGCTATGGCTACACCTTC.

The table lists this clone with a few counts. The chain recombines TRBV6-6 with TRBJ2-1, with 7 bases aligning to TRBD2. Germline CDR1 reads MNHNY; CDR2 reads SVGAGI (reference sequence). V was clipped by 6 bases and J by 6 bases; unmatched bases: 5. CDR3 length equals 13 residues. CDR3 in DNA: TGTGCCAGCAGGGTGACTAGCAGCAATGAGCAGTTCTTC. It yields the protein CASRVTSSNEQFF.

V usage is TRBV28 and J usage is TRBJ1-2, with D tentatively TRBD1 (6 bases). This CDR3 contains 15 residues. V was trimmed by 4 bases and J by 4 bases, leaving 16 bases between them. CDR1 and CDR2 from the germline V gene are MDHEN and SYDVKM. This chain's CDR3 is CASSSPTRGSYGYTF. CDR3 DNA sequence: TGTGCCAGCAGTTCCCCGACGAGGGGGAGCTATGGCTACACCTTC.

The chain couples TRBV6-4 to TRBJ2-7, with 7 nucleotides matching TRBD1. CDR1 is MRHNA, CDR2 SNTAGT, per germline. There are 13 residues in the CDR3. After removal of 6 bases from V and 6 bases from J, the junction contained 8 bases not matched to a gene. CDR3 nucleotide sequence: TGTGCCAGCAGAACTTTGACAGGGCGCGAGCAGTACTTC. It codes for CASRTLTGREQYF.

The rearrangement links TRBV29-1 to TRBJ1-2; TRBD1 is a possible D gene (6 bases). Per germline, CDR1 SQVTM and CDR2 ANQGSEA. CDR3 length equals 13 residues. Trimming removed 6 bases at V and 6 bases at J, with 17 bases between. CDR3 loop: CSVAGTSVNGYTF. In DNA, the CDR3 is TGCAGCGTCGCCGGGACAAGCGTTAATGGCTACACCTTC.

The chain couples TRBV6-1 to TRBJ1-5; 8 bases fit TRBD1. J was trimmed by 2 bases and V by 8 bases; bases with no gene match: 8. There are 15 residues in the CDR3. Germline assignment: CDR1 MNHNS and CDR2 SASEGT. CDR3 region: CASAKGQVGNQPQHF. Written as DNA, the CDR3 is TGTGCCAGCGCCAAGGGACAGGTTGGCAATCAGCCCCAGCATTTT.